This entry is about one T cell receptor (beta chain). A single count supports this clone. Its antigen target is currently unknown. No qualities accompany the bases; no much larger clone lies one base away. The cohort comprised around 700 healthy bone marrow donors. At the time of sampling, all cohort members were nominally healthy, though unrecorded immune exposures were likely present. The donor tested CMV seronegative, placing the donor among the 350 to 400 seronegative members of the cohort. A peripheral blood sample was collected from each donor, and TCR beta sequencing was performed on peripheral blood mononuclear cells. Genomic DNA extraction from the blood cell samples was performed with the Qiagen DNeasy Blood Extraction Kit. From cysteine to phenylalanine, the CDR3 is 17 amino acids long. The kept DNA is CDR3 alone, 51 bases in frame from the first base. The germline V gene (reference sequence) provides CDR1 SEHNR and CDR2 FQNEAQ. Unmatched junction bases come to 10, with V trimmed by 1 base and J by 2 bases.

The data stem from a study of cytomegalovirus exposure and HLA in healthy donors (TCRdb year 2017). Context from the whole study: An earlier analysis of 550 to 700 of the donors reported about 290 Gb of sequence data and around 120 million unique TCR beta sequences from 150 million to 200 million T cells. An early release covering some 640 HLA-typed donors comprised 250 to 350 gigabases of sequencing data and about 90 million unique TCR sequences. The genetic ancestry cluster associated with self-reported Caucasian donors included over 80% of the approximately 430 genotyped donors. The aim of the study was to test whether cataloging public T cell receptors could identify signatures of past pathogen exposure. Using immunosequencing, the study profiled T cell repertoires from around 670 subjects and related those repertoires to cytomegalovirus serostatus. Besides the first cohort of 666 subjects, a separate validation cohort made up of some 110 different subjects was used. To predict cytomegalovirus infection status, the study combined high-throughput TCR immunosequencing, statistical association of individual TCRs with disease status, and machine learning. To study patterns of TCR occurrence, a later analysis re-analyzed previously published TCR beta repertoires from just over 650 donors and added high-resolution HLA genotyping. The later analysis used no new phenotypic data to find candidate immune exposures, relying instead on TCR beta sequences and their occurrence across donors. In an earlier analysis of a few hundred of the donors, high-throughput TCR beta sequencing was used to judge whether each TCR beta V gene segment behaved as functional or pseudogenic. Donor age, sex, ethnicity and CMV serostatus were compiled together with the repertoire data. In a later genetic analysis, genome-wide SNP genotypes for about three fifths of the 666 donors were used, and that subset was treated as a discovery cohort. All discovery cohort repertoires had been generated using a single sequencing platform. Both class I and class II loci were covered by HLA typing, at four-digit resolution. Typing coverage varied by locus: about 620-630 donors for A, B, C, DRB1 and DQB1; approximately 520 for DQA1; 606 for DPA1; some 470 for DPB1. A few DR-DQ haplotypes were treated as single units for association and clustering because of strong linkage in the cohort. On average, roughly 250,000 unique TCR beta nucleotide sequences were sequenced per donor among 398 genotyped donors of the cohort, with 15% to 20% of those sequences being non-productive.

Libraries were constructed by the immunoSEQ multiplex PCR assay. For the multiplex PCR, a mixture combining 60 forward primers for TCR Vbeta segments and 13 reverse primers for TCR Jbeta segments was used. Amplification of the CDR3 region of rearranged TCR beta genes was performed with a multiplex PCR assay on genomic DNA. On the Illumina HiSeq System, the amplified TCR beta libraries were sequenced as 87-base-pair reads. Concerning the study's data processing: Across the 666 repertoires, a later analysis counted around 80 million unique TCR beta chains, around 11 million of which were shared by at least two donors. Raw reads were error-corrected and collapsed into unique sequences by a nearest-neighbor algorithm in which closely related sequences were merged to remove PCR and sequencing errors. Alignment of CDR3 sequences to IMGT reference sequences was used to assign V, D and J gene segments. For a sequence to be retained, a match of at least six nucleotides to both a V gene segment and a J gene segment was required. Rearrangements were classified as productive when the CDR3 lacked stop codons and remained in frame with V and J, and all other rearrangements were classified as non-productive. CDR3 was defined by IMGT convention, running from the second conserved V-encoded cysteine to the conserved J-encoded phenylalanine. Sequences without an unambiguous match to a single V gene segment were excluded from the earlier analysis of about 600 of the donors. An earlier analysis of almost 600 of the donors classified V segments as functional when productive rearrangements were above 56.7% and as segregating when the standard deviation between donors was above 5%. To diagnose cytomegalovirus status from the catalog of TCR beta chain sequences, a statistical classification framework was built. In a later analysis, TCR nucleotide sequences were compared against IMGT/GENE-DB human TR gene sequences so that V and J genes could be assigned. The TCRdist pipeline was used in a later analysis to assign CDR3 sequences and most-parsimonious VDJ recombination scenarios. In a later analysis, each TCR beta chain was defined by its CDR3 amino acid sequence together with its V-gene family, and reads without a unique V-gene family were excluded. To address suspected cross-contamination and a sequencing artifact, a later analysis removed around 600 highly shared, low-generation-probability nucleotide sequences. In a later analysis, a clonal expansion index for each public chain was calculated from normalized within-repertoire ranks of inferred template counts. In a later analysis, generation probabilities were computed using a VDJ recombination model fitted to out-of-frame rearrangements, and the results were checked against IGoR. Hypergeometric tests were used in a later analysis to score TCR-TCR, TCR-HLA and TCR-CMV co-occurrence, with a repertoire-size bias correction applied to the TCR pairs. To estimate false discovery rates, a later analysis permuted the HLA or CMV assignments 20 times. A later analysis grouped co-occurring TCRs with DBSCAN, adding TCRdist sequence similarity when clustering within HLA-allele-positive subsets. Co-occurrence clustering excluded repertoires with fewer than 30,000 or more than 120,000 public chains, plus five with anomalous nucleotide sharing. TCRdb retrieved this table from immuneACCESS and kept in-frame rearrangements only. Not all clones are present; in checked studies, unresolved V genes account for under half, and no reason is known for the remainder. V and J calls and clone size are as listed in that table; D and trimming were resolved from the DNA. Present in this sample are about 190,000 clones, approximately 87% of which were seen just once. 1.3% of the sample comes from the top ten.

Points the paper makes about the study in general: According to a later genetic analysis, donors in an Asian-associated ancestry cluster had fewer N-insertions in productive TCRs than the roughly 670-donor mean. Some IMGT-functional V segments, including TRBV6-2 and TRBV6-3, could not be told apart with the 87-base-pair reads, so those segments were excluded. Because counts were too low, 15 or so rarely observed V segments, including chromosome 9 orphons, were excluded from the earlier analysis of 587 of the donors. A later genetic analysis associated a missense DCLRE1C variant with V-gene and J-gene trimming of TCR beta chains, and an independent cohort replicated the association. Strong co-occurrence of HLA alleles, especially DR and DQ, made assigning TCR associations to individual alleles difficult. In this cohort, only TCR beta chains were sequenced, and detectable features were limited by the absence of alpha or paired-chain data. Linkage disequilibrium might explain the correlated functional status among segregating V segments, but an unknown experimental factor could not be ruled out. An earlier analysis of roughly 570 of the donors showed that most TCR beta V segments appeared in productive rearrangements either about 87% or about 30% of the time, which broadly matched IMGT annotations. A further reported finding was that TCR beta sequences accurately predicted the HLA-A and HLA-B alleles for most subjects in the first cohort. A group of highly shared sequence variants was considered likely to be a technical artifact of the sequencing pipeline. Specific HLA alleles were associated with over 15,000 TCR beta sequences at a false discovery rate of 0.05 in a later analysis. HLA typing was unavailable for some donors at each locus, so association tests used only the typed subset. Sequencing depth was assumed to be roughly uniform across donors in the presence/absence analyses, though that assumption may not hold. According to a later analysis, TCR association rates differed among HLA loci, with DRB1 alleles showing the most associated TCRs and HLA-C alleles showing the fewest. Immune exposure information for the cohort was limited to CMV serostatus. According to a later analysis, most CMV-associated TCR beta chains appeared to be HLA-restricted, and the HLA associations seemed to be driven largely by CMV exposure. It was suggested by the authors that the approach could potentially be generalized to other disease states and immunological phenotypes. In a later analysis, several top co-occurrence clusters were reported to appear linked to parvovirus B19, influenza, CMV and Epstein-Barr virus. The classifier was reported to diagnose cytomegalovirus status with high specificity and sensitivity in both the original and validation cohorts. Across donors, most TCR sequences were observed very rarely, whereas some public TCRs were present in many individuals. In a later analysis, HLA-associated TCR beta chains were found to be more clonally expanded and to have lower generation probabilities than equally common non-associated chains. In vitro tests confirmed that a few of the cytomegalovirus-associated TCR beta chains recognize cytomegalovirus antigens. In the study, some 180 TCR beta chains were listed as associated with cytomegalovirus.

Sequenced: PBMCs. The V and J segments used are TRBV7-9 and TRBJ2-7, with TRBD2 identical over 8 junction bases. The receptor was derived from a man aged 30-40 years in good health and CMV-seronegative. DNA sequence: TGTGCCAGCAGCTTAGTACCGAAGCGGGGGTCCCCCTACGAGCAGTACTTC. Translated, it reads CASSLVPKRGSPYEQYF.